Shown below are 27 T cell receptor beta chains from a single sample sequenced in a study of blood T cell repertoires in COVID-19. Only in-frame clones appear in the TCRdb table, and some are missing; sequencing was by immunoSEQ multiplex PCR. Of approximately 170,000 clones in the sample, approximately 77% were seen once. Material for sequencing was peripheral blood. These receptors came from a woman over 75 with active or convalescent COVID-19.

This chain's CDR3 is CASSVEGGGYTF. In DNA form, the CDR3 reads TGTGCCAGCAGCGTAGAGGGAGGGGGCTACACCTTC. The rearrangement links TRBV9 to TRBJ1-2; no clear D. Trimming removed 0 bases from V and 8 bases from J, with 8 bases in between. CDR3 size: 12 residues. Germline V gene sequence: CDR1 SGDLS, CDR2 YYNGEE. The entire variable domain, with the rest obtained from reference TRBV9 and TRBJ1-2, is as follows: DSGVTQTPKHLITATGQRVTLRCSPRSGDLSVYWYQQSLDQGLQFLIQYYNGEERAKGNILERFSAQQFPDLHSELNLSSLELGDSALYFCASSVEGGGYTFGSGTRLTVV.

This chain links TRBV5-1 with TRBJ2-5, with 7 bases matching TRBD1. V shed 4 bases, J shed 2 bases, and the junction held 8 bases outside the gene matches. Germline lookup yields CDR1 SGHRS and CDR2 YFSETQ. The length of the CDR3 is 15 residues. CDR3 sequence: CASSATGTNQETQYF. The CDR3 coding sequence is TGCGCCAGCAGCGCGACAGGGACGAATCAAGAGACCCAGTACTTC.

This chain connects TRBV6-1 to TRBJ1-5; TRBD1 might be the D (5 bases). The CDR3 has 14 amino acids. V was trimmed by 2 bases and J by 6 bases, leaving 11 bases between them. In germline, CDR1 is MNHNS, CDR2 SASEGT. CDR3 sequence reads: CASSELGVGQPQHF. CDR3 sequence (DNA): TGTGCCAGCAGTGAACTAGGGGTGGGTCAGCCCCAGCATTTT.

J is TRBJ1-1 and V is TRBV7-6; 7 bases map to TRBD1. Per germline, CDR1 SGHVS and CDR2 FNYEAQ. The CDR3 totals 13 residues. Losses at the gene ends were 4 bases for V and 1 base for J; bases not matched to a gene: 0. Written as DNA, the CDR3 is TGTGCCAGCAGCTGGGACAGGAACACTGAAGCTTTCTTT. This sequence encodes CASSWDRNTEAFF. Combining the CDR3 with reference TRBV7-6 and TRBJ1-1 gives the whole variable domain GAGVSQSPRYKVTKRGQDVALRCDPISGHVSLYWYRQALGQGPEFLTYFNYEAQQDKSGLPNDRFSAERPEGSISTLTIQRTEQRDSAMYRCASSWDRNTEAFFGQGTRLTVV.

This clone has only one observation. V and J are TRBV5-1 and TRBJ2-2; 10 bases line up with TRBD2. With V trimmed by 1 base and J by 6 bases, 9 bases remained unmatched. CDR1 and CDR2 from the germline V gene are SGHRS and YFSETQ. The CDR3 runs 17 residues. The CDR3 sequence: CASSLRLAGEGAGELFF. The CDR3 DNA sequence: TGCGCCAGCAGCTTGAGGCTAGCGGGAGAGGGGGCCGGGGAGCTGTTTTTT.

The chain combines TRBV10-1 with TRBJ2-5; TRBD1 might be the D (5 bases). This CDR3 spans 14 amino acids. V lost 0 bases and J 2 bases, leaving 7 bases between the germline ends. Germline V gives CDR1 WNHNN, CDR2 SYGVQD (reference sequence). CDR3 bases: TGCGCCAGCAGTGAGTCACCAGGGCAAGAGACCCAGTACTTC. It specifies CASSESPGQETQYF.

The genes are TRBV18 and TRBJ2-5, with 7 bases that match TRBD2. Germline loops: CDR1 KGHSH, CDR2 LQKENI. The CDR3 totals 17 residues. The J segment lost 1 base and the V segment lost 2 bases, leaving 10 bases of the junction unmatched. The CDR3 protein is CASSPGLFGRSQETQYF. Written as DNA, the CDR3 is TGTGCCAGCTCACCAGGTTTATTCGGGAGGTCCCAAGAGACCCAGTACTTC.

The CDR3 reads CSASPLARLAGPNEQFF. The CDR3 DNA follows: TGCAGTGCTAGTCCCTTGGCGAGACTAGCGGGCCCTAATGAGCAGTTCTTC. The gene calls are TRBV20-1 and TRBJ2-1, with TRBD2 identical over 10 bases. The CDR3 is 17 residues long. Germline CDR1 reads DFQATT; CDR2 reads SNEGSKA (reference sequence). With 3 bases clipped from V and 7 bases from J, the junction kept 15 bases outside the gene matches.

This clone has only one observation. The V and J genes are TRBV7-8 and TRBJ1-1; the D gene is possibly TRBD1 (6 bases). The CDR3 is made up of 11 amino acids. Germline-derived CDR1 and CDR2 are SGHVS and FQNEAQ. Trimming stripped 5 bases from V and 8 bases from J, with 9 bases between. This CDR3 is CASSTQGEAFF. The CDR3 DNA reads as TGTGCCAGCAGCACGCAGGGGGAAGCTTTCTTT.

The chain combines TRBV5-6 with TRBJ2-1, with a tentative D call TRBD2 (6 bases). This CDR3 is built from 16 residues. V was shortened by 0 bases and J by 4 bases, with 14 bases between the two germline ends. Germline lookup yields CDR1 SGHDT and CDR2 YYEEEE. The CDR3 here is CASSLAKDGSYNEQFF. The CDR3 bases are TGTGCCAGCAGCTTGGCCAAGGACGGGAGTTACAATGAGCAGTTCTTC. Combining the CDR3 with reference TRBV5-6 and TRBJ2-1 gives the whole variable domain DAGVTQSPTHLIKTRGQQVTLRCSPKSGHDTVSWYQQALGQGPQFIFQYYEEEERQRGNFPDRFSGHQFPNYSSELNVNALLLGDSALYLCASSLAKDGSYNEQFFGPGTRLTVL.

The rearrangement links TRBV7-6 to TRBJ1-1; no reliable D call. V lost 2 bases to trimming and J lost 1 base, with 17 bases between them. The CDR3 sequence is 17 residues long. Germline V lookup: CDR1 SGHVS, CDR2 FNYEAQ. CDR3 nucleotide sequence: TGTGCCAGCAGCTTAATTAGCGACGGAACCAAGAACACTGAAGCTTTCTTT. It translates to CASSLISDGTKNTEAFF.

This clone has just a few counts. The chain's CDR3 is CASLGREGYNEQFF. CDR3 nucleotide sequence: TGTGCCAGCCTTGGGCGGGAGGGCTACAATGAGCAGTTCTTC. The chain combines TRBV6-6 with TRBJ2-1; 9 bases are shared with TRBD2. This CDR3 contains 14 residues. Losses at the gene ends were 8 bases for V and 3 bases for J; bases not matched to a gene: 5. Germline V lookup: CDR1 MNHNY, CDR2 SVGAGI (reference sequence).

The rearrangement links TRBV19 to TRBJ1-5; D uncertain. There are 13 residues in the CDR3. Germline lookup yields CDR1 LNHDA and CDR2 SQIVND (reference sequence). V dropped 1 base and J dropped 11 bases, with 12 bases sitting between them. The CDR3 DNA reads TGTGCCAGTAGTATAGCGGGATTCCTGGCCCAGCATTTT. As protein: CASSIAGFLAQHF.

The gene calls are TRBV9 and TRBJ2-7; possible D gene TRBD1, 5 bases. Per germline, CDR1 SGDLS and CDR2 YYNGEE. Trimming pared 0 bases from V and 5 bases from J, leaving 21 bases between. This CDR3 is 17 amino acids long. The DNA of the CDR3 is TGTGCCAGCAGCGTAGCTACGATGGGGCAGGGTTCCCACGAGCAGTACTTC. This gives the protein CASSVATMGQGSHEQYF. The entire variable domain, with the rest obtained from reference TRBV9 and TRBJ2-7, is as follows: DSGVTQTPKHLITATGQRVTLRCSPRSGDLSVYWYQQSLDQGLQFLIQYYNGEERAKGNILERFSAQQFPDLHSELNLSSLELGDSALYFCASSVATMGQGSHEQYFGPGTRLTVT.

The chain joins TRBV20-1 to TRBJ1-1; 7 positions agree with TRBD1. Germline CDR1 and CDR2: DFQATT and SNEGSKA (reference sequence). V shed 4 bases and J 6 bases; nucleotides not matched to a gene: 2. The CDR3 consists of 11 residues. CDR3 sequence reads: CSATDRAEAFF. CDR3 nucleotides: TGCAGTGCTACCGACAGGGCTGAAGCTTTCTTT.

The gene calls are TRBV7-8 and TRBJ2-3; 9 nucleotides line up with TRBD2. Looked up from germline, CDR1 is SGHVS and CDR2 is FQNEAQ. The V gene end was trimmed by 5 bases and the J gene end by 0 bases; junction bases not matched to a gene: 6. The length of the CDR3 is 16 residues. The CDR3 DNA is TGTGCCAGCAGCCCGCTGGCGGGAGGGAGCACAGATACGCAGTATTTT. It translates to CASSPLAGGSTDTQYF.

This chain links TRBV5-5 with TRBJ1-1; D is unclear. Per the germline V gene, CDR1 is SGHKS and CDR2 is YYEKEE (reference sequence). The CDR3 is 13 amino acids. With 1 base removed from V and 2 bases from J, the gap between germline ends came to 6 bases. The CDR3 spells CASSLWPNTEAFF. The DNA of the CDR3 is TGTGCCAGCAGCTTGTGGCCTAACACTGAAGCTTTCTTT.

The CDR3 loop reads CASSARRGPDTQYF. Here the CDR3 DNA reads TGTGCCAGCAGCGCGCGTAGGGGGCCAGATACGCAGTATTTT. The chain is built from TRBV7-9 and TRBJ2-3; TRBD1 agrees at 7 bases. V shed 5 bases and J 4 bases; nucleotides not matched to a gene: 6. This CDR3 has 14 amino acids. Germline CDR1 is SEHNR and CDR2 is FQNEAQ (reference sequence). Looking up the rest from reference TRBV7-9 and TRBJ2-3 gives the full variable domain: DTGVSQNPRHKITKRGQNVTFRCDPISEHNRLYWYRQTLGQGPEFLTYFQNEAQLEKSRLLSDRFSAERPKGSFSTLEIQRTEQGDSAMYLCASSARRGPDTQYFGPGTRLTVL.

This clone has just a few counts. The chain joins TRBV5-1 to TRBJ2-7; the match to TRBD1 covers 8 bases. Trimming cost V 4 bases and J 5 bases; bases outside gene matches: 8. The CDR3 runs 14 residues. The V gene's germline CDR1 is SGHRS and CDR2 YFSETQ. The CDR3 protein is CASSIDRGNNEQYF. The CDR3 DNA reads as TGCGCCAGCAGCATTGACAGGGGAAACAACGAGCAGTACTTC.

This chain connects TRBV11-2 to TRBJ2-7; 7 nucleotides line up with TRBD1. V was clipped by 4 bases and J by 3 bases; unmatched bases: 6. CDR3 length: 14 residues. Looked up from germline, CDR1 is SGHAT and CDR2 is FQNNGV. CDR3 protein: CASSSGTVDYEQYF. The DNA of the CDR3 is TGTGCCAGCAGCTCCGGGACAGTGGACTACGAGCAGTACTTC.

V is TRBV11-2 and J is TRBJ2-5; TRBD2 agrees at 13 bases. The germline gives CDR1 SGHAT, CDR2 FQNNGV. Trimming cost V 5 bases and J 5 bases; bases outside gene matches: 8. This CDR3 contains 16 residues. CDR3 protein: CASSPRTSGRGETQYF. CDR3 DNA sequence: TGTGCCAGCAGCCCAAGGACTAGCGGGAGAGGGGAGACCCAGTACTTC.

CDR3 sequence: CASSYRNRDEAFF. The CDR3 DNA is TGTGCCAGCAGTTACCGAAACAGGGATGAAGCTTTCTTT. This chain connects TRBV6-5 to TRBJ1-1; D possibly corresponds to TRBD1 (6 bases). CDR1 and CDR2 from the germline V gene are MNHEY and SVGAGI. The V end was cut by 2 bases, the J end by 7 bases, with 11 bases between. This CDR3 has 13 residues.

The chain employs TRBV6-5 and TRBJ2-3, with 8 bases identical to TRBD2. The V gene end was trimmed by 6 bases and the J gene end by 8 bases; junction bases not matched to a gene: 7. This CDR3 comprises 13 residues. The V gene's germline CDR1 is MNHEY and CDR2 SVGAGI. The chain's CDR3 is CASRTGGRGTQYF. The CDR3 region has the DNA TGTGCCAGCAGGACGGGAGGGCGGGGTACGCAGTATTTT.

The chain couples TRBV11-2 to TRBJ2-1; TRBD1 agrees at 10 bases. The CDR3 consists of 15 residues. With 4 bases clipped from V and 2 bases from J, the junction kept 2 bases outside the gene matches. Germline assignment: CDR1 SGHAT and CDR2 FQNNGV. For the CDR3, the DNA is TGTGCCAGCAGCTCGGGACAGGGGACCTACAATGAGCAGTTCTTC. It is translated as CASSSGQGTYNEQFF.

V and J are TRBV5-1 and TRBJ2-1; TRBD2 matches 14 bases. The V gene end was trimmed by 5 bases and the J gene end by 8 bases; junction bases not matched to a gene: 9. The CDR3 is 16 residues long. Germline V lookup: CDR1 SGHRS, CDR2 YFSETQ. CDR3 nucleotide sequence: TGCGCCAGCAGATTCACCGGGACTAGCGGGAGCTATGAGCAGTTCTTC. It is translated as CASRFTGTSGSYEQFF.

The chain is built from TRBV10-3 and TRBJ2-3; 9 positions match TRBD2. This CDR3 contains 17 residues. Trimming at V came to 2 bases and at J to 5 bases, leaving 11 bases not matched to a gene. Germline V gives CDR1 ENHRY, CDR2 SYGVKD. CDR3 bases: TGTGCCATCAGTGAGCCGGGGGGCGGGAGGGCCGGAGATACGCAGTATTTT. Translation gives CAISEPGGGRAGDTQYF.

The chain links TRBV7-2 to TRBJ2-1; the D gene is possibly TRBD2 (5 bases). V lost 3 bases and J lost 6, with 24 bases in between. The CDR3 sequence is 18 residues long. Germline CDR1 reads SGHTA; CDR2 reads FQGNSA. The CDR3 here is CASSFSSSGRRLGNEQFF. The CDR3 DNA reads TGTGCCAGCAGCTTTTCTTCCTCGGGGAGACGCCTGGGCAATGAGCAGTTCTTC.